These 32 T cell receptor beta chains originate from one sample sequenced in a study of blood T cell repertoires in COVID-19. Sequencing was performed with immunoSEQ multiplex PCR; in TCRdb, only in-frame clones are kept and a portion is missing. The sample has about 67,000 clones, roughly 73% seen once. Sequencing was carried out using peripheral blood. These receptors all come from a woman aged 55-70 years with acute or convalescent COVID-19.

The CDR3 DNA sequence: TGTGCCAGCAGCTCCAGGGCCTCGGGCGGGGGACCGACCCAGTACTTC. It yields the protein CASSSRASGGGPTQYF. This chain connects TRBV7-9 to TRBJ2-5, with 7 bases identical to TRBD2. V trimming: 4 bases; J trimming: 7 bases; junction bases outside the gene matches: 15. CDR3 length: 16 residues. CDR1 and CDR2 from the germline V gene are SEHNR and FQNEAQ (reference sequence).

This sequence joins TRBV11-2 and TRBJ1-1; tentative D call: TRBD1 (6 bases). Trimming pared 5 bases from V and 1 base from J, leaving 11 bases between. Germline CDR1 reads SGHAT; CDR2 reads FQNNGV. The CDR3 spans 14 residues. The CDR3 bases are TGTGCCAGCAGCCACCGCAGGGGGAACACTGAAGCTTTCTTT. This sequence encodes CASSHRRGNTEAFF.

The chain couples TRBV27 to TRBJ2-7; D possibly corresponds to TRBD1 (7 bases). The ends were cut back, 2 bases at V and 6 bases at J, with 17 bases in the middle. The CDR3 length is 15 residues. The V gene's germline CDR1 is MNHEY and CDR2 SMNVEV (reference sequence). The CDR3 DNA is TGTGCCAGCAGTTTAGGAGGGACAGTTGGGCGCGAGCAGTACTTC. Its protein is CASSLGGTVGREQYF.

The V and J genes are TRBV3-1 (or the pseudogene TRBV3-2) and TRBJ1-1; D is uncertain. From germline, CDR1 is LGHDT and CDR2 YNNKEL (reference sequence). The V gene lost 1 base and the J gene lost 3 bases, with 12 bases spanning the gap. The CDR3 consists of 15 residues. CDR3 amino acids: CASSQGPAGDTEAFF. Written as DNA, the CDR3 is TGTGCCAGCAGCCAAGGACCGGCGGGCGACACTGAAGCTTTCTTT.

In its sample, this clone was seen a few times. Written as DNA, the CDR3 is TGTGCCAGCAGCCCAATAGCGGGGAGGGGCGCCTACAATGAGCAGTTCTTC. It is translated as CASSPIAGRGAYNEQFF. The chain uses TRBV5-4 and TRBJ2-1; 8 bases agree with TRBD2. V was pared by 4 bases and J by 2 bases, with 11 bases of the junction left unmatched. CDR3 length: 17 amino acids. Germline CDR1 and CDR2: SGHNT and YYREEE (reference sequence).

CDR3 sequence reads: CASSSTSTGANVLTF. CDR3 nucleotides: TGTGCCAGCAGTTCCACAAGTACTGGGGCCAACGTCCTGACTTTC. The V call is TRBV28, the J call TRBJ2-6; D gene unclear. V lost 4 bases to trimming and J lost 2 bases, with 9 bases between them. CDR3 length: 15 amino acids. Germline lookup yields CDR1 MDHEN and CDR2 SYDVKM.

The chain links TRBV28 to TRBJ2-5; a possible D gene is TRBD1 (5 bases). Germline V gives CDR1 MDHEN, CDR2 SYDVKM. The CDR3 is 15 amino acids. V was cut by 3 bases and J by 5 bases, with 16 bases left in between. CDR3 sequence reads: CASSFFQGKLETQYF. CDR3 sequence (DNA): TGTGCCAGCAGTTTTTTTCAGGGTAAACTGGAGACCCAGTACTTC.

The chain carries TRBV7-8 and TRBJ2-1; 10 bases map to TRBD1. Germline V lookup: CDR1 SGHVS, CDR2 FQNEAQ. This CDR3 spans 15 amino acids. J was trimmed by 10 bases and V by 1 base; bases with no gene match: 7. In DNA form, the CDR3 reads TGTGCCAGCAGCTTAGACGGACAGGGGGTCCGAGAGCAGTTCTTC. Translating it yields CASSLDGQGVREQFF.

In its sample, this clone was seen a few times. V gene TRBV18 combines with J gene TRBJ1-2; 7 bases agree with TRBD1. The trim removed 5 bases at V and 8 bases at J, leaving 11 bases unmatched. Germline CDR1 KGHSH, CDR2 LQKENI. The CDR3 spans 14 residues. The CDR3 DNA follows: TGTGCCAGCTCATCGGGGGACAGCCTCTCCGGCTACACCTTC. Protein product: CASSSGDSLSGYTF.

Points on this clone: The same CDR3 arises from other DNA sequences in this sample as well. This chain joins TRBV7-8 and TRBJ2-7, with D possibly TRBD2 on 6 matching bases. Trimming removed 1 base at V and 3 bases at J, with 10 bases between. This CDR3 spans 14 amino acids. Germline V lookup: CDR1 SGHVS, CDR2 FQNEAQ. The CDR3, as DNA: TGTGCCAGCAGCTTAGGGGCGGGGATCTACGAGCAGTACTTC. This translates into CASSLGAGIYEQYF.

The chain has TRBV19 and TRBJ2-5, with 9 nucleotides matching TRBD1. The CDR3 extends over 14 amino acids. Per germline, CDR1 LNHDA and CDR2 SQIVND (reference sequence). The trim removed 4 bases at V and 6 bases at J, leaving 6 bases unmatched. The CDR3, as DNA: TGTGCCAGTAGTAGGACAGGGGCACGGAAGACCCAGTACTTC. This codes for CASSRTGARKTQYF.

This chain uses TRBV6-2 or TRBV6-3 with TRBJ1-1; D not resolved. Trimming left V 5 bases short and J 8 bases short, with 9 bases between. Germline V gene sequence: CDR1 MNHEY, CDR2 SVGEGT. This CDR3 comprises 11 residues. Here the CDR3 DNA reads TGTGCCAGCAGTCCAGGCCTCGAAGCTTTCTTT. Translation gives CASSPGLEAFF.

V is TRBV7-3 and J is TRBJ2-2; D is unresolved. The V gene's germline CDR1 is SGHTA and CDR2 FQGTGA. The CDR3 spans 14 residues. V was shortened by 5 bases and J by 6 bases, with 13 bases between the two germline ends. In DNA, the CDR3 is TGTGCCAGCAGCCTAAGCATGGGCCCCGGGGAGCTGTTTTTT. Its protein is CASSLSMGPGELFF.

This sequence joins TRBV7-2 and TRBJ2-5; D is possibly TRBD2 (6 bases). From germline, CDR1 is SGHTA and CDR2 FQGNSA. The V end lost 4 bases, the J end lost 5 bases, and 14 bases lay between the germline ends. This CDR3 has 14 residues. CDR3 sequence (DNA): TGTGCCAGCAGCTCCAACGGTCGGGGGGAGACCCAGTACTTC. Translated: CASSSNGRGETQYF.

V is TRBV6-5 and J is TRBJ1-6, with a weak D call TRBD1 (5 bases). Trimming took 4 bases from V and 4 from J, leaving 8 bases between them. The CDR3 has 14 residues. Germline V gives CDR1 MNHEY, CDR2 SVGAGI. The CDR3 nucleotides read TGTGCCAGCAGTTTAGGACAATATAATTCACCCCTCCACTTT. It is translated as CASSLGQYNSPLHF.

This rearrangement joins TRBV7-3 to TRBJ1-1; TRBD1 matches at 7 bases. Looked up from germline, CDR1 is SGHTA and CDR2 is FQGTGA. V dropped 5 bases and J dropped 1; count of bases not matched to a gene: 1. The CDR3 length is 13 residues. The CDR3 loop is CASSGTENTEAFF. CDR3 bases: TGTGCCAGCAGCGGGACAGAGAACACTGAAGCTTTCTTT.

The chain uses TRBV5-1 and TRBJ2-5; D is perhaps TRBD1 (6 bases). The CDR3 is made up of 14 amino acids. Germline CDR1 is SGHRS and CDR2 is YFSETQ. V shed 4 bases and J shed 2 bases, with 12 bases lying between them. CDR3 coding DNA: TGCGCCAGCAGCAGGCAGGGGCGACAAGAGACCCAGTACTTC. Translation gives CASSRQGRQETQYF.

V and J are TRBV25-1 and TRBJ1-1; perhaps TRBD1 as D (6 bases). In germline, CDR1 is MGHDK, CDR2 SYGVNS. The CDR3 is 13 amino acids. The V and J ends lost 6 bases and 1 base respectively, with 9 bases between them. CDR3 sequence reads: CASRATGNTEAFF. DNA for the CDR3: TGTGCCAGCAGGGCGACAGGGAACACTGAAGCTTTCTTT. Full variable domain (remainder filled in from reference TRBV25-1 and TRBJ1-1): EADIYQTPRYLVIGTGKKITLECSQTMGHDKMYWYQQDPGMELHLIHYSYGVNSTEKGDLSSESTVSRIRTEHFPLTLESARPSHTSQYLCASRATGNTEAFFGQGTRLTVV.

V usage is TRBV5-5 and J usage is TRBJ2-7; a possible D gene is TRBD2 (5 bases). The germline V and J ends were trimmed by 3 bases and 0 bases, with 13 bases remaining between them. The CDR3 spans 15 residues. Germline lookup yields CDR1 SGHKS and CDR2 YYEKEE (reference sequence). The CDR3: CASSYTGLSSYEQYF. The CDR3 DNA follows: TGTGCCAGCAGCTACACGGGGTTAAGCTCCTACGAGCAGTACTTC.

The table lists this clone with a few counts. The rearrangement joins TRBV7-6 to TRBJ2-2; TRBD1 aligns across 8 bases. Germline V lookup: CDR1 SGHVS, CDR2 FNYEAQ. CDR3 length: 15 residues. J gave up 4 bases and V 5 bases, and 6 bases lay outside the gene matches. The CDR3 loop reads CASSARTGSTGELFF. The CDR3 nucleotides are TGTGCCAGCAGCGCCCGGACAGGGAGCACCGGGGAGCTGTTTTTT.

There are a few counts of this clone. The chain recombines TRBV19 with TRBJ1-3; D is unclear. The CDR3 runs 15 residues. The germline V gene encodes CDR1 LNHDA and CDR2 SQIVND (reference sequence). Trimming cost V 3 bases and J 6 bases, with 15 bases left between them. For the CDR3, the DNA is TGTGCCAGTAGTATGTCCGGTGCGAGGGAAAACACCATATATTTT. It specifies CASSMSGARENTIYF.

The chain employs TRBV7-2 and TRBJ2-1, with D perhaps matching TRBD2 (5 bases). The V end was cut by 1 base, the J end by 6 bases, with 13 bases between. Per the germline V gene, CDR1 is SGHTA and CDR2 is FQGNSA. The CDR3 covers 15 residues. The CDR3 loop is CASSLVSQGGNEQFF. Here the CDR3 DNA reads TGTGCCAGCAGCTTAGTTTCTCAAGGAGGCAATGAGCAGTTCTTC.

This chain uses TRBV2 with TRBJ2-7; D is uncertain. The V gene lost 5 bases and the J gene lost 0 bases, with 8 bases spanning the gap. The germline V gene encodes CDR1 SNHLY and CDR2 FYNNEI. This CDR3 spans 13 amino acids. CDR3 sequence reads: CASSRVSSYEQYF. CDR3 DNA sequence: TGTGCCAGCAGTCGAGTCTCCTCCTACGAGCAGTACTTC.

This sequence joins TRBV3-1 (or the pseudogene TRBV3-2) and TRBJ2-1; D remains ambiguous. V lost 3 bases and J lost 10, with 7 bases in between. CDR3 length: 11 residues. CDR1 is LGHDT and CDR2 is YNNKEL in the germline V gene (reference sequence). This chain's CDR3 is CASSQGNEQFF. The DNA of the CDR3 is TGTGCCAGCAGCCAGGGCAACGAGCAGTTCTTC.

This clone was counted once. This chain uses TRBV6-6 with TRBJ1-1, with D tentatively TRBD1 (5 bases). V lost 7 bases and J 8 bases, leaving 11 bases between the germline ends. Germline-derived CDR1 and CDR2 are MNHNY and SVGAGI (reference sequence). The CDR3 has 11 amino acids. The CDR3 region has the DNA TGTGCCAGCATCTACGGGGGGGAAGCTTTCTTT. Residues: CASIYGGEAFF.

The rearrangement uses TRBV2 and TRBJ2-5; D ambiguous. Trimming took off 5 bases at V and 4 bases at J, with 8 bases between the two ends. This CDR3 has 12 residues. CDR1 SNHLY and CDR2 FYNNEI come from the germline V gene. CDR3: CASSPFRETQYF. DNA of the CDR3: TGTGCCAGCAGTCCTTTTCGAGAGACCCAGTACTTC.

The sample holds many counts of this clone. In DNA, the CDR3 is TGTGCCAGCAGTGACCAGAGGACAACTGAAGCTTTCTTT. Its translation is CASSDQRTTEAFF. The J gene is TRBJ1-1, the V gene TRBV28; TRBD1 might be the D (5 bases). With 5 bases removed from V and 5 bases from J, the gap between germline ends came to 12 bases. This CDR3 region has 13 residues. CDR1 and CDR2 from the germline V gene are MDHEN and SYDVKM.

The rearrangement joins TRBV6-5 to TRBJ1-6; D not certain. With 0 bases removed from V and 4 bases from J, the gap between germline ends came to 10 bases. CDR1 MNHEY and CDR2 SVGAGI come from the germline V gene. This CDR3 comprises 16 residues. The CDR3 sequence: CASSYSARTYNSPLHF. The DNA for the CDR3 is TGTGCCAGCAGTTACTCTGCTCGGACTTATAATTCACCCCTCCACTTT.

The CDR3 coding sequence is TGTGCCAGCTCACCACCGCGAGGGGGCAGGAACTATGGCTACACCTTC. This sequence encodes CASSPPRGGRNYGYTF. The rearrangement links TRBV18 to TRBJ1-2, with 7 bases matching TRBD1. Trimming at V came to 0 bases and at J to 2 bases, leaving 6 bases not matched to a gene. Germline-derived CDR1 and CDR2 are KGHSH and LQKENI. This CDR3 has 16 residues. Drawing the rest from reference TRBV18 and TRBJ1-2, the complete variable domain is NAGVMQNPRHLVRRRGQEARLRCSPMKGHSHVYWYRQLPEEGLKFMVYLQKENIIDESGMPKERFSAEFPKEGPSILRIQQVVRGDSAAYFCASSPPRGGRNYGYTFGSGTRLTVV.

V is TRBV5-1 and J is TRBJ1-4; D possibly corresponds to TRBD1 (5 bases). V was clipped by 0 bases and J by 8 bases, with 14 bases between them. Germline CDR1 is SGHRS and CDR2 is YFSETQ. The CDR3 extends over 15 amino acids. The CDR3 DNA reads as TGCGCCAGCAGCTTGGCGGGGGATGTTTGGGAAAAACTGTTTTTT. Translated: CASSLAGDVWEKLFF.

V and J are TRBV5-1 and TRBJ1-1; weak D call: TRBD1 (5 bases). The length of the CDR3 is 15 residues. Between the trimmed V and J ends, which lost 3 bases and 0 bases, there was a span of 12 bases. In germline, CDR1 is SGHRS, CDR2 YFSETQ. The CDR3 DNA reads TGCGCCAGCAGCTCGATCCGACAGTTGAACACTGAAGCTTTCTTT. Translation gives CASSSIRQLNTEAFF.

V is TRBV24-1 and J is TRBJ1-3, with D possibly TRBD1 on 5 matching bases. Trimming left V 9 bases short and J 7 bases short, with 15 bases between. There are 13 residues in the CDR3. Looked up from germline, CDR1 is KGHDR and CDR2 is SFDVKD. CDR3 residues: CATLGHRINTIYF. The CDR3 coding sequence is TGTGCCACCCTAGGCCACAGGATTAACACCATATATTTT.